The clone carrying this T cell receptor beta chain was counted between two and nine times. Extraction yielded at least 5 micrograms of total RNA per sample. The sample originates from a study of blood T cells in healthy people across ages. This CDR3 spans 13 amino acids. With V trimmed by 7 bases and J by 6 bases, 2 bases remained unmatched. Germline CDR1 is SEHNR and CDR2 is FQNEAQ (reference sequence). A J-beta primer mix and a sample-barcoded 5' primer were used in a second PCR of roughly 6 to 12 cycles. MiXCR was run by TCRdb on the 5' RACE reads, yielding one entry per CDR3 protein. The top ten hold over 3.5% of the sample, which has around 1,600,000 distinct CDR3 sequences, roughly 43% seen once.

The chain combines TRBV7-9 with TRBJ2-2; 10 nucleotides match TRBD1. The TCR was taken from a woman aged 18 to 35 in good health. Sequencing was done on a sample of blood. CDR3 DNA sequence: TGTGCCAGCAACGGACAGGGGGCCGGGGAGCTGTTTTTT. Its protein product is CASNGQGAGELFF.